This paragraph covers one T cell receptor (beta chain) sequence. Its antigen is unknown. Sequencing used immunoSEQ multiplex PCR; TCRdb keeps in-frame clones, though not all of them. The table lists over 45,000 clones, 67% of them singletons. The record originates from a study of vaccination effects on CD4 cells after COVID-19. Study-level background: Participants received two doses of either the BNT162b2 or mRNA-1273 vaccine.

It was after around eleven days of culture that CD4+ T cells were isolated. Prior SARS-CoV-2 infection was absent in the vaccine recipients, as shown by negative nucleocapsid antibodies. Both day 3 and day 7 saw half the medium replaced with IL-2 medium. Study results and caveats: Clones from infection and from vaccination both contracted markedly late after vaccination.

Germline V CDR1 and CDR2: SGHVS, FQNEAQ. The CDR3 is 14 amino acids. V trimming: 5 bases; J trimming: 3 bases; junction bases outside the gene matches: 6. J is TRBJ2-5 and V is TRBV7-8; 7 bases line up with TRBD2. The TCR comes from a human donor who received a COVID-19 vaccine. This sample comprised CD4+ T cells from PBMCs cultured without peptide, obtained before COVID-19 vaccination. The chain's CDR3 is CASSRAGPEETQYF. The CDR3 coding sequence is TGTGCCAGCAGCCGAGCGGGGCCCGAAGAGACCCAGTACTTC.